This TCR beta chain originates from a study of T cells in localized non-small cell lung cancer. In its sample, this clone is medium-sized. The assay was immunoSEQ multiplex PCR, and TCRdb's table has in-frame clones only and misses some. The table has approximately 900 clones, 20% seen once. The V gene end was trimmed by 6 bases and the J gene end by 6 bases; junction bases not matched to a gene: 9. Germline assignment: CDR1 MNHGY and CDR2 SAAAGT. This CDR3 contains 14 residues. The sequences come from normal lung tissue next to the tumor, collected before any cancer treatment. The receptor comes from a woman aged 35-75 years with stage II lung adenocarcinoma. The chain carries TRBV6-8 and TRBJ1-1, with 8 bases lining up with TRBD1. The CDR3 loop is CASRKTGEMSEAFF. The CDR3 nucleotides are TGTGCCAGCAGAAAGACAGGGGAGATGTCTGAAGCTTTCTTT.